A single T cell receptor beta chain is shown here with its context. TCRdb's copy holds only in-frame clones and misses some; the assay was immunoSEQ multiplex PCR. The sample shows around 130,000 clones, roughly four fifths of them seen only once. This sample is drawn from a study of blood T cell repertoires in COVID-19. Study context: Whether acute or convalescent, the COVID-19 samples came from the United States, Italy and Spain. Sample material is recorded as cDNA or gDNA derived from T cells, B-cell-depleted T cells, or PBMCs.

The sequencing input was peripheral blood. The clonotype originates from a human donor in a cohort sampled during active COVID-19.

The CDR3 nucleotides are TGTGCCAGCCTCCTTCTACTGAACACTGAAGCTTTCTTT. Encoded protein: CASLLLLNTEAFF. The rearrangement uses TRBV5-5 and TRBJ1-1; D not certain. V was shortened by 7 bases and J by 0 bases, with 10 bases between the two germline ends. CDR3 length: 13 residues. Germline CDR1 reads SGHKS; CDR2 reads YYEKEE (reference sequence). The complete variable domain, with remaining parts taken from reference TRBV5-5 and TRBJ1-1, reads DAGVTQSPTHLIKTRGQQVTLRCSPISGHKSVSWYQQVLGQGPQFIFQYYEKEERGRGNFPDRFSARQFPNYSSELNVNALLLGDSALYLCASLLLLNTEAFFGQGTRLTVV.